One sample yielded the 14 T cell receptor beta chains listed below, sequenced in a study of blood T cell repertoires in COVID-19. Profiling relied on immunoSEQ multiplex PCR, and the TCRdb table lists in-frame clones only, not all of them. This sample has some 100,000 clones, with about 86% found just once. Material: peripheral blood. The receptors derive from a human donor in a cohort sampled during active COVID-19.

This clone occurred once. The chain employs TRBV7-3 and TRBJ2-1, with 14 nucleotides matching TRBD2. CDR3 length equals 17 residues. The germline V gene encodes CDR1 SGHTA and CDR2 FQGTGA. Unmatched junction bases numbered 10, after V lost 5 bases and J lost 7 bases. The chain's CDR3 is CASSPQSGTSGRNEQFF. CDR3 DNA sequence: TGTGCCAGCAGCCCTCAATCCGGGACTAGCGGGAGAAATGAGCAGTTCTTC. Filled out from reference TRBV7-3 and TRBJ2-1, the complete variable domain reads GAGVSQTPSNKVTEKGKYVELRCDPISGHTALYWYRQSLGQGPEFLIYFQGTGAADDSGLPNDRFFAVRPEGSVSTLKIQRTERGDSAVYLCASSPQSGTSGRNEQFFGPGTRLTVL.

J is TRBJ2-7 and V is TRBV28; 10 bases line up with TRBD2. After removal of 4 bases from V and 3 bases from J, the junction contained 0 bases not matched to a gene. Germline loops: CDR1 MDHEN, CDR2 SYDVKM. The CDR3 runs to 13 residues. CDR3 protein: CASSSSGSYEQYF. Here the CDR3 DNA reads TGTGCCAGCAGTTCTAGCGGGAGCTACGAGCAGTACTTC.

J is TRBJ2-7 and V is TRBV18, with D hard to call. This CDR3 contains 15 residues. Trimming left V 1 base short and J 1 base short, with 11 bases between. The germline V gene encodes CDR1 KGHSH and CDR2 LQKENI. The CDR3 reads CASSPLLGHSYEQYF. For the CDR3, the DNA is TGTGCCAGCTCACCACTATTGGGCCATTCCTACGAGCAGTACTTC.

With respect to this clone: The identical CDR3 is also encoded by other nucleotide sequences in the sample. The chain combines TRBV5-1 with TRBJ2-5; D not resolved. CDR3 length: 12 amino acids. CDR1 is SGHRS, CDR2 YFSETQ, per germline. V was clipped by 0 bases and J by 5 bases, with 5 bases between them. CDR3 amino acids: CASSLAGETQYF. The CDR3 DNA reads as TGCGCCAGCAGCTTGGCTGGCGAGACCCAGTACTTC.

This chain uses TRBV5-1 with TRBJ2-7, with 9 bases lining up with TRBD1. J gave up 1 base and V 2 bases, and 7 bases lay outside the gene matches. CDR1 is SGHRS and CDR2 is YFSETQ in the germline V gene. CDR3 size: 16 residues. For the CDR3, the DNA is TGCGCCAGCAGCTTTTACCCGGGACAGGGTTCCTACGAGCAGTACTTC. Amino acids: CASSFYPGQGSYEQYF.

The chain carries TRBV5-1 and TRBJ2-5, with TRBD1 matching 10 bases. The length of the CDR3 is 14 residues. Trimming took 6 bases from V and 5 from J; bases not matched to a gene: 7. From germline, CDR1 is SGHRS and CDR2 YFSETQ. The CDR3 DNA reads TGCGCCAGCAAGCGACAGGGGGCAACGGAGACCCAGTACTTC. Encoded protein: CASKRQGATETQYF. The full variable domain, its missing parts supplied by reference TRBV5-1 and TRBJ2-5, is KAGVTQTPRYLIKTRGQQVTLSCSPISGHRSVSWYQQTPGQGLQFLFEYFSETQRNKGNFPGRFSGRQFSNSRSEMNVSTLELGDSALYLCASKRQGATETQYFGPGTRLLVL.

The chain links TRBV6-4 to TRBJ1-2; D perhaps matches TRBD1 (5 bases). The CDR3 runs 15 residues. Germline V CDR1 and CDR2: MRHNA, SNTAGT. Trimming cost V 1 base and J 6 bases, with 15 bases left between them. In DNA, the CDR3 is TGTGCCAGCAGTGACTATACAGGTGGACCCCATGGCTACACCTTC. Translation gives CASSDYTGGPHGYTF.

The chain's CDR3 is CASSLTDTSTDTQYF. The CDR3, as DNA: TGTGCCAGCAGCTTAACTGATACTAGCACAGATACGCAGTATTTT. The chain employs TRBV11-2 and TRBJ2-3; D not certain. CDR1 and CDR2 (germline): SGHAT, FQNNGV. There are 15 residues in the CDR3. Trimming removed 2 bases from V and 0 bases from J, with 9 bases in between.

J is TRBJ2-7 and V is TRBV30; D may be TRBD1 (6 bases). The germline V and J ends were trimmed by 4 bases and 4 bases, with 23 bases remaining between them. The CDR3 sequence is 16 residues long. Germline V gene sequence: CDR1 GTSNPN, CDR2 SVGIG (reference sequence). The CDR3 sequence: CAWMDPIDRSVYEQYF. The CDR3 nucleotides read TGTGCCTGGATGGACCCCATCGACAGGAGTGTTTACGAGCAGTACTTC.

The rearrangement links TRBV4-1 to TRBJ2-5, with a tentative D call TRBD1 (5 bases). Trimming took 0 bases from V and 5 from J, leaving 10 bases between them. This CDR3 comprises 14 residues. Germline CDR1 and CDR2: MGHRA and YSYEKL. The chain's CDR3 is CASSQERQGETQYF. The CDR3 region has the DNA TGCGCCAGCAGCCAAGAACGGCAGGGCGAGACCCAGTACTTC.

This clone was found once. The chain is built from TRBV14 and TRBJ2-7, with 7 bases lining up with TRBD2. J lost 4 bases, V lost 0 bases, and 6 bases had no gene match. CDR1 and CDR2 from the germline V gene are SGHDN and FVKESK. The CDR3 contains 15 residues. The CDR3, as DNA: TGTGCCAGCAGCCAAGATTTGGGGGGGGTGTACGAGCAGTACTTC. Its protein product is CASSQDLGGVYEQYF.

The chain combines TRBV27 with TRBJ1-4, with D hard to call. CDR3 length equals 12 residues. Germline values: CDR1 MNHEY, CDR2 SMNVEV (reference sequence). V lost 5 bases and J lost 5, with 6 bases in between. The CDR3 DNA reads TGTGCCAGCAGTGGCCCAAATGAAAAACTGTTTTTT. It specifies CASSGPNEKLFF.

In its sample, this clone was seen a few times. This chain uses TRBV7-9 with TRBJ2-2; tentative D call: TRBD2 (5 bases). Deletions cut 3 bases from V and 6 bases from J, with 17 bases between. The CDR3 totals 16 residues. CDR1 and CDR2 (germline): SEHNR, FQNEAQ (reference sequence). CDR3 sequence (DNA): TGTGCCAGCAGCTTCCCTGGACGGAGGTCAGCCGGGGAGCTGTTTTTT. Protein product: CASSFPGRRSAGELFF.

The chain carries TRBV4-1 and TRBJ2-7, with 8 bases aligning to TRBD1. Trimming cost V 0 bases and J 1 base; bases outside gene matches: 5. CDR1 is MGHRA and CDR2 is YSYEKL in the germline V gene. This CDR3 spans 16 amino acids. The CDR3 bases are TGCGCCAGCAGCCAAGATATTAGGGACAGGTCCTACGAGCAGTACTTC. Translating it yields CASSQDIRDRSYEQYF.